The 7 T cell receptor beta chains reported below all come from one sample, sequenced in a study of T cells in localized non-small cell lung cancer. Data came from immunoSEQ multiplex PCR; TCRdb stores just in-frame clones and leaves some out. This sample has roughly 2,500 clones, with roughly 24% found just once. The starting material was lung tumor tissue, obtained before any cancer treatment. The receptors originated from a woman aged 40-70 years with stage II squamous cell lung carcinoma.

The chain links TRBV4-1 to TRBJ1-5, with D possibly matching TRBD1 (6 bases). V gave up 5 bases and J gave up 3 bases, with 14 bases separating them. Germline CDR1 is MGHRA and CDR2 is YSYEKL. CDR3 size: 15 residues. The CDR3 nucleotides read TGCGCCAGCAGCGCCCTAGGGGGAGCCAATCAGCCCCAGCATTTT. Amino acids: CASSALGGANQPQHF.

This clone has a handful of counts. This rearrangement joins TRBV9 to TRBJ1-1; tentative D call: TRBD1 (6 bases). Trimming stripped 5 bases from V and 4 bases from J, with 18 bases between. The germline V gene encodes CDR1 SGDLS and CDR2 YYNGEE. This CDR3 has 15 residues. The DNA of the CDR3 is TGTGCCAGCAGTGCGGGGGGCGTCTGGACCACTGAAGCTTTCTTT. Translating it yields CASSAGGVWTTEAFF.

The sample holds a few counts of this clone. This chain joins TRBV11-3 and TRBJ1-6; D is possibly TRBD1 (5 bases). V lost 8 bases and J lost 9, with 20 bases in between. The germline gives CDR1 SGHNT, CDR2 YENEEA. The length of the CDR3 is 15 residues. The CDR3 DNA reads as TGTGCCAGCCGAACAACGGGGATAGGGGCTTCACCCCTCCACTTT. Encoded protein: CASRTTGIGASPLHF.

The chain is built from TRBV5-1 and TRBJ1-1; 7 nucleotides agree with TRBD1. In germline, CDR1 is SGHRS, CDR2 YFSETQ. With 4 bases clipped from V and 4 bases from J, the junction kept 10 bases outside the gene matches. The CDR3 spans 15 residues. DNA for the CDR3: TGCGCCAGCAGCCGGAACAGGGGCGTCGGCACTGAAGCTTTCTTT. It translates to CASSRNRGVGTEAFF.

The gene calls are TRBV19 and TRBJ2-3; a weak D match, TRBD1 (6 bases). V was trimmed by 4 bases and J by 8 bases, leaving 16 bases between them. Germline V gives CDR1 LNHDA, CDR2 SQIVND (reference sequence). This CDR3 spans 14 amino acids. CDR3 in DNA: TGTGCCAGTAGTACCTTAGGGGGAGCAGGTACGCAGTATTTT. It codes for CASSTLGGAGTQYF.

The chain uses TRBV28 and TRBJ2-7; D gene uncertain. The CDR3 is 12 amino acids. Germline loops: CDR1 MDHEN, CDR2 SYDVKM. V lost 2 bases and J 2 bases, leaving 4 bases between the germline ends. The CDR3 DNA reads TGTGCCAGCAGTTTAACGCCCTACGAGCAGTACTTC. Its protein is CASSLTPYEQYF.

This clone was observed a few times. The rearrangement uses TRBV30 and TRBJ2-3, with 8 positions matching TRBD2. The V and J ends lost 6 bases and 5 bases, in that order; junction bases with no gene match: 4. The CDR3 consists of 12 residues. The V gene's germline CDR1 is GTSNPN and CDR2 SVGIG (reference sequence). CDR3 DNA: TGTGCCTGCGGGAGGGCCATAGATACGCAGTATTTT. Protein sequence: CACGRAIDTQYF.